Listed here are 3 T cell receptor beta chains from one sample, sequenced in a study of cytomegalovirus exposure and HLA in healthy donors. The PCR was carried out with 60 Vbeta primers and 13 Jbeta primers. Produced via immunoSEQ multiplex PCR; TCRdb's table is partial and in-frame only. This sample has more than 150,000 clones, with 75% to 85% found just once. Sequencing was carried out using PBMCs. These receptors were taken from a girl aged 5-17 years in good health and CMV-seropositive.

The chain is built from TRBV2 and TRBJ1-6, with a weak D call TRBD1 (5 bases). There are 15 residues in the CDR3. The germline V and J ends were trimmed by 5 bases and 9 bases, with 17 bases remaining between them. Per the germline V gene, CDR1 is SNHLY and CDR2 is FYNNEI. In nucleotides, the CDR3 is TGTGCCAGCAGTTCGGGTCTTCCTAGGGGTTCACCCCTCCACTTT. Its translation: CASSSGLPRGSPLHF. The full variable domain, its missing parts supplied by reference TRBV2 and TRBJ1-6, is EPEVTQTPSHQVTQMGQEVILRCVPISNHLYFYWYRQILGQKVEFLVSFYNNEISEKSEIFDDQFSVERPDGSNFTLKIRSTKLEDSAMYFCASSSGLPRGSPLHFGNGTRLTVT.

The J gene is TRBJ2-7, the V gene TRBV28; the match to TRBD2 covers 7 bases. CDR1 and CDR2 from the germline V gene are MDHEN and SYDVKM. V was pared by 3 bases and J by 0 bases, with 2 bases of the junction left unmatched. The CDR3 is 14 amino acids. As DNA, the CDR3 is TGTGCCAGCAGTTTCGGGGGGAGCTCCTACGAGCAGTACTTC. It yields the protein CASSFGGSSYEQYF.

The chain links TRBV9 to TRBJ2-6, with D possibly matching TRBD2 (6 bases). Germline CDR1 is SGDLS and CDR2 is YYNGEE. V dropped 0 bases and J dropped 0 bases, with 7 bases sitting between them. This CDR3 has 16 residues. For the CDR3, the DNA is TGTGCCAGCAGCGTAGCCGGGAGCTCTGGGGCCAACGTCCTGACTTTC. This encodes CASSVAGSSGANVLTF.